The entry that follows covers one TCR beta chain sequence. Its specificity is unknown. The germline gives CDR1 SGHNT, CDR2 YENEEA. This CDR3 is 13 amino acids long. V was trimmed by 5 bases and J by 0 bases, leaving 7 bases between them. In the source study's methods: Junction-only sequences without quality scores came from ImmunoSEQ, so filtering differed. Produced via immunoSEQ multiplex PCR; TCRdb's table is partial and in-frame only. The D gene and trimming were derived from the DNA, and the V and J assignments and clone size from that table. Here the sample spans some 240,000 clones, 50% to 75% being singletons. This entry is derived from a study of shared clonotypes between healthy human individuals. Overall study results and limits: Non-shared clonotypes showed lower generation probabilities than clonotypes common to all four donors. Larger richness was generally estimated for naive than memory subsets.

Naive CD45RA+ and memory CD45RA-negative subsets were split from CD4+ cells. The sample consisted of memory CD4+ T cells sorted from blood. Subset specified: CD45RA-negative fraction. The chain links TRBV11-3 to TRBJ1-1, with D uncertain. The sequence came from a man aged 30-40 years in good health. CDR3 nucleotides: TGTGCCAGCAGCCTCTACATGAACACTGAAGCTTTCTTT. Translation gives CASSLYMNTEAFF.